The present T cell receptor beta chain was sequenced within a study of blood T cell repertoires in COVID-19. Study as a whole: Sources were T cells, B-cell-depleted T cells, or PBMCs; the material itself was cDNA or gDNA.

The germline V gene has CDR1 SEHNR and CDR2 FQNEAQ (reference sequence). J lost 8 bases, V lost 5 bases, and 12 bases had no gene match. This CDR3 has 16 residues. As processed by the authors: Estimation of nucleated cell counts was performed using reference gene primer amplification. TCRdb keeps only in-frame clones here, not all; method: immunoSEQ multiplex PCR. The V and J calls and the clone size are those of that table, but D and trimming were determined from the DNA. The sample lists a few hundred thousand clones; over 75% were seen once. Sequences were obtained from PBMCs or T cells enriched from blood (not recorded which). The sequence was collected from a woman between 18 and 29 years old who had recovered from COVID-19. This chain connects TRBV7-9 to TRBJ1-4, with 9 bases matching TRBD1. The CDR3 DNA follows: TGTGCCAGCAGCCCTTTGCCGGGACAGGGACGGGAAAAACTGTTTTTT. It codes for CASSPLPGQGREKLFF.